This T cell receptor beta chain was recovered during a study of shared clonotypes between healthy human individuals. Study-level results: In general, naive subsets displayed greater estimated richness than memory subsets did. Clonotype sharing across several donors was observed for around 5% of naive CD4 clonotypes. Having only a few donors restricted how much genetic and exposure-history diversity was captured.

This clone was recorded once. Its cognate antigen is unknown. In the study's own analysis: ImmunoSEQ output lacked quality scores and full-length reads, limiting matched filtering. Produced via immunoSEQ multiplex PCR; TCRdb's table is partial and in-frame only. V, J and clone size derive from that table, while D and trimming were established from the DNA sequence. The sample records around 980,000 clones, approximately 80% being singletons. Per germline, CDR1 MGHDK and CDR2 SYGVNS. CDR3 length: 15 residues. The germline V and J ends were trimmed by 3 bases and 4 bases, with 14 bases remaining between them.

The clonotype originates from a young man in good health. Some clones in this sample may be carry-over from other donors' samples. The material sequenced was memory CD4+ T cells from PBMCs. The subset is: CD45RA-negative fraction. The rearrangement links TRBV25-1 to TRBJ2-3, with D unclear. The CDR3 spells CASSDGPTGADTQYF. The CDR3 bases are TGTGCCAGCAGTGACGGCCCAACGGGCGCAGATACGCAGTATTTT.